The rows below give T cell receptor beta chains drawn from one sample of a study of Ad26.COV2.S vaccination and SARS-CoV-2 variants. Produced via immunoSEQ multiplex PCR; TCRdb's table is partial and in-frame only. The sample lists more than 300,000 clones; 85% were seen once. The source was peripheral blood, collected in a trial of Ad26.COV2.S vaccine versus placebo. All receptors derive from a person between 18 and 65 years old who received the Ad26.COV2.S COVID-19 vaccine or a placebo. Each CDR3 is given with its conserved first and last residue. The D gene is left open where the match is weak. Clone size is stated in some rows and not others, as once, few, many or a class when expanded.

NA	TRBV19	TRBJ2-2	NA	CASVNRDGTGELFF	TGTGCCAGTGTAAACCGGGACGGCACCGGGGAGCTGTTTTTT
once	TRBV2	TRBJ2-7	NA	CASNNDRSYEQYF	TGTGCCAGCAACAATGACAGATCCTACGAGCAGTACTTC
NA	TRBV9	TRBJ2-3	NA	CASSVGDTQYF	TGTGCCAGCAGCGTGGGAGATACGCAGTATTTT
NA	TRBV5-1	TRBJ2-2	TRBD1	CASSLSQGIGELFF	TGCGCCAGCAGCTTGTCACAGGGGATCGGGGAGCTGTTTTTT
NA	TRBV24-1	TRBJ2-1	NA	CATSDLGVRGEQFF	TGTGCCACCAGTGATCTCGGGGTTAGGGGAGAGCAGTTCTTC
NA	TRBV3-1/TRBV3-2	TRBJ2-3	NA	CASSHSGRGGDTQYF	TGTGCCAGCAGCCACAGCGGAAGGGGGGGAGATACGCAGTATTTT
NA	TRBV11-3	TRBJ2-7	NA	CASSPGPIYEQYF	TGTGCCAGCAGCCCGGGACCGATCTACGAGCAGTACTTC
once	TRBV5-8	TRBJ2-2	NA	CASSLLPEGYTGELFF	TGTGCCAGCAGCTTGCTGCCTGAGGGTTACACCGGGGAGCTGTTTTTT
NA	TRBV2	TRBJ1-6	NA	CASSEQGGYNSPLHF	TGTGCCAGCAGTGAGCAGGGCGGCTATAATTCACCCCTCCACTTT
once	TRBV27	TRBJ1-5	NA	CASSHRDNNQPQHF	TGTGCCAGCAGTCACCGGGACAACAATCAGCCCCAGCATTTT
NA	TRBV5-6	TRBJ2-2	NA	CASSLWGISRNAGELFF	TGTGCCAGCAGCTTGTGGGGAATTTCTAGGAACGCCGGGGAGCTGTTTTTT
NA	TRBV19	TRBJ1-6	NA	CASSSPPGAYNSPLHF	TGTGCCAGTAGTAGCCCCCCAGGGGCCTATAATTCACCCCTCCACTTT
NA	TRBV28	TRBJ2-1	NA	CASSGVAVVGNEQFF	TGTGCCAGCAGTGGGGTAGCCGTCGTAGGCAATGAGCAGTTCTTC
NA	TRBV6-6	TRBJ2-7	TRBD1	CASSRTGADEQYF	TGTGCCAGCAGTAGGACAGGGGCTGACGAGCAGTACTTC
NA	TRBV6-5	TRBJ2-7	NA	CASSPFGGEQYF	TGTGCCAGCAGTCCGTTCGGGGGAGAGCAGTACTTC
once	TRBV29-1	TRBJ1-5	NA	CSVASGLVGNQPQHF	TGCAGCGTCGCCTCGGGTCTAGTAGGCAATCAGCCCCAGCATTTT
NA	TRBV4-2	TRBJ1-3	NA	CASSPQGGTIYF	TGTGCCAGCAGCCCACAGGGTGGCACCATATATTTT
NA	TRBV2	TRBJ1-6	NA	CASSDPSPLHF	TGTGCCAGCAGTGACCCATCACCCCTCCACTTT
NA	TRBV5-1	TRBJ2-4	NA	CASSPDTRLAKNIQYF	TGCGCCAGCAGCCCGGACACGCGGCTAGCCAAAAACATTCAGTACTTC
once	TRBV6-5	TRBJ2-7	NA	CASRPRPPSYEQYF	TGTGCCAGCAGGCCGAGACCACCTTCCTACGAGCAGTACTTC
NA	TRBV10-3	TRBJ1-2	NA	CAIRLLGRGYTF	TGTGCCATCAGGTTATTAGGGAGGGGCTACACCTTC
NA	TRBV15	TRBJ1-4	TRBD1	CATSRGDRGGTNEKLFF	TGTGCCACCAGCAGAGGGGACAGGGGCGGGACGAATGAAAAACTGTTTTTT
NA	TRBV5-5	TRBJ2-2	NA	CASSPGLTGELFF	TGTGCCAGCAGCCCAGGGTTAACCGGGGAGCTGTTTTTT
few	TRBV6-1	TRBJ2-7	NA	CASSEALHSYEQYF	TGTGCCAGCAGTGAAGCGCTTCATAGCTACGAGCAGTACTTC
NA	TRBV2	TRBJ1-1	TRBD1	CASSRDRESTEAFF	TGTGCCAGCAGCCGGGACAGGGAGAGCACTGAAGCTTTCTTT
NA	TRBV28	TRBJ1-6	NA	CASSSSRGINSPLHF	TGTGCCAGCAGTTCAAGCAGGGGAATCAATTCACCCCTCCACTTT
NA	TRBV2	TRBJ1-5	NA	CASSEDNQPQHF	TGTGCCAGCAGCGAGGACAATCAGCCCCAGCATTTT
NA	TRBV4-1	TRBJ2-3	TRBD2	CASSQTHSGGLDTQYF	TGCGCCAGCAGCCAAACACATAGCGGGGGGCTCGATACGCAGTATTTT
NA	TRBV6-5	TRBJ2-7	NA	CASRYGQSSYEQYF	TGTGCCAGCAGATATGGACAGTCCTCCTACGAGCAGTACTTC
NA	TRBV7-9	TRBJ2-1	NA	CATVYNEQFF	TGTGCCACCGTGTACAATGAGCAGTTCTTC
NA	TRBV28	TRBJ1-4	NA	CASTGTLNEKLFF	TGTGCCAGTACGGGGACTTTAAATGAAAAACTGTTTTTT
few	TRBV28	TRBJ1-5	NA	CASSLTGYQPQHF	TGTGCCAGCAGTTTAACAGGCTACCAGCCCCAGCATTTT
NA	TRBV6-5	TRBJ1-4	NA	CASSRQATNEKLFF	TGTGCCAGCAGCAGACAGGCAACTAATGAAAAACTGTTTTTT
NA	TRBV5-4	TRBJ1-6	NA	CASSLAMGGNSPLHF	TGTGCCAGCAGCTTGGCTATGGGCGGCAATTCACCCCTCCACTTT
NA	TRBV5-1	TRBJ1-4	NA	CASSLGGRTNEKLFF	TGCGCCAGCAGCTTGGGAGGGCGGACTAATGAAAAACTGTTTTTT
NA	TRBV3-1/TRBV3-2	TRBJ2-3	TRBD1	CASSQEGQGGTDTQYF	TGTGCCAGCAGCCAAGAGGGACAGGGGGGAACAGATACGCAGTATTTT
NA	TRBV10-3	TRBJ1-5	TRBD1	CAISKGATGDSNQPQHF	TGTGCCATCAGTAAGGGCGCGACAGGGGATAGCAATCAGCCCCAGCATTTT
NA	TRBV19	TRBJ2-1	TRBD1	CAIGTGNYNEQFF	TGTGCCATCGGGACAGGGAATTACAATGAGCAGTTCTTC
NA	TRBV6-5	TRBJ2-7	NA	CASSYSESGEQYF	TGTGCCAGCAGTTACTCGGAGAGTGGCGAGCAGTACTTC
many	TRBV6-5	TRBJ1-6	NA	CASKRTDSSPLHF	TGTGCCAGCAAGAGAACAGACTCATCACCCCTCCACTTT
NA	TRBV29-1	TRBJ2-1	NA	CSVGRGGEEQFF	TGCAGCGTGGGCAGGGGGGGAGAGGAGCAGTTCTTC
NA	TRBV19	TRBJ1-2	TRBD1	CASSTRTGGTSYGYTF	TGTGCCAGTAGTACCCGGACAGGGGGAACCTCCTATGGCTACACCTTC
NA	TRBV15	TRBJ2-1	NA	CATQAYNEQFF	TGTGCCACCCAGGCCTACAATGAGCAGTTCTTC
NA	TRBV7-8	TRBJ2-7	NA	CASSLAGRATYEQYF	TGTGCCAGCAGCTTAGCTGGCAGGGCAACCTACGAGCAGTACTTC
NA	TRBV28	TRBJ2-1	TRBD1	CASSQQGVVGSDEQFF	TGTGCCAGCAGTCAGCAGGGGGTTGTGGGGAGCGATGAGCAGTTCTTC
NA	TRBV5-4	TRBJ2-5	TRBD2	CASSSGGLAGETQYF	TGTGCCAGCAGTTCGGGCGGTCTAGCGGGGGAGACCCAGTACTTC
NA	TRBV29-1	TRBJ2-1	NA	CSVAWLVKYNEQFF	TGCAGCGTTGCCTGGCTAGTGAAGTACAATGAGCAGTTCTTC
NA	TRBV5-6	TRBJ1-2	NA	CASSPTGSRNGYTF	TGTGCCAGCAGCCCTACCGGGAGTCGTAATGGCTACACCTTC
few	TRBV2	TRBJ1-2	NA	CASSVGRVGYGYTF	TGTGCCAGCAGTGTTGGCAGGGTTGGCTATGGCTACACCTTC
NA	TRBV5-1	TRBJ2-1	TRBD2	CASSSISGGVGEQFF	TGCGCCAGCAGCTCTATTAGCGGGGGGGTTGGTGAGCAGTTCTTC
NA	TRBV9	TRBJ1-3	NA	CASSGQSGGSGNTIYF	TGTGCCAGCAGCGGCCAAAGTGGGGGATCGGGAAACACCATATATTTT